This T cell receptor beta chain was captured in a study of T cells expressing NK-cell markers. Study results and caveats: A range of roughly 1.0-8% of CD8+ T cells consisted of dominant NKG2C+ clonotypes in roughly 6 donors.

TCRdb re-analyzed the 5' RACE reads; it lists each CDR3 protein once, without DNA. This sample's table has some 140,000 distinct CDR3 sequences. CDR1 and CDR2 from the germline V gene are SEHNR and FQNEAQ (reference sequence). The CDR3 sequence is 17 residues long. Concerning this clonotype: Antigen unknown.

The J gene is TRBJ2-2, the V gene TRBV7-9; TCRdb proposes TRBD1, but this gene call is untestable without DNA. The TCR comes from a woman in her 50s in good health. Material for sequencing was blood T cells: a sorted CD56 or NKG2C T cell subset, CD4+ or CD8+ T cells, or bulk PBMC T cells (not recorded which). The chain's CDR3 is CASSLLQGTYITGELFF.